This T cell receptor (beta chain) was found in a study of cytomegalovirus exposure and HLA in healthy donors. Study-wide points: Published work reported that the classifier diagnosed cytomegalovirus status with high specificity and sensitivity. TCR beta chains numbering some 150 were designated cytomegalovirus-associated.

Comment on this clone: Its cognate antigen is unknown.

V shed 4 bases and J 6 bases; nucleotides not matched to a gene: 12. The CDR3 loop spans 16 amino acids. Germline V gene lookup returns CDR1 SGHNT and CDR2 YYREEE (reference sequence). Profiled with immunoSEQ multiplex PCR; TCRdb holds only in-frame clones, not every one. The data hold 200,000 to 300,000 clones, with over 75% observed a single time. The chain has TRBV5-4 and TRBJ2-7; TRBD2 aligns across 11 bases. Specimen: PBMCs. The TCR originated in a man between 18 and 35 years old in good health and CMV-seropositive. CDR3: CASSRPGLAARGEQYF. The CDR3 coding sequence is TGTGCCAGCAGCCGACCGGGACTAGCGGCGAGGGGCGAGCAGTACTTC.